A selection of T cell receptor beta chains follows, all from one sample in a study of CD8 T cells in ankylosing spondylitis. TCRdb re-analysed the 5' RACE reads in MiXCR, keeping a single row per CDR3 protein. The sample has about 510,000 distinct CDR3 sequences, approximately 5% seen once. Specimen: blood, either unsorted or a sorted T cell fraction (not recorded which). These receptors were obtained from a male donor with ankylosing spondylitis. Both conserved end residues are part of each CDR3. D genes are given only for firm matches. Not all rows give a size; the values are once, few, many and, for expanded clones, a class.

clone_size	v_call	cdr3_length	d_call	j_call	cdr3_nt	cdr3_aa
many	TRBV24-1	15	TRBD2	TRBJ2-7	TGTGCCACCAGTGCCCCCGGGACTAGCGGCTACGAGCAGTACTTC	CATSAPGTSGYEQYF
many	TRBV7-2	15	NA	TRBJ1-2	TGTGCCAGCAGCCTAACCTTGGGCCTTATCTATGGCTACACCTTC	CASSLTLGLIYGYTF
many	TRBV28	18	NA	TRBJ2-4	TGTGCCAGCAGTTCCCGACGGGGAAGGGATCTAGGCAAAAACATTCAGTACTTC	CASSSRRGRDLGKNIQYF
many	TRBV20-1	16	NA	TRBJ1-5	TGCAGTGCTAGAGTATGGGGGGCAAGGGCTGGACAGCCCCAGCATTTT	CSARVWGARAGQPQHF
many	TRBV5-8	16	NA	TRBJ2-5	TGTGCCAGCAGCCTGGGACGGCAGTTTGATGGGGAGACCCAGTACTTC	CASSLGRQFDGETQYF
many	TRBV6-5	17	TRBD1	TRBJ1-6	TGTGCCAGCAGTTACTCGCAGGGGGCGAGTAATAATTCACCCCTCCACTTT	CASSYSQGASNNSPLHF
many	TRBV5-1	16	TRBD1	TRBJ1-1	TGCGCCAGCACCTGGGGGGACAGGGACATGAACACTGAAGCTTTCTTT	CASTWGDRDMNTEAFF
many	TRBV10-3	16	TRBD1	TRBJ1-6	TGTGCCATCAGTGAGCTTTCGACAGGGGATGGTTCACCCCTCCACTTT	CAISELSTGDGSPLHF
many	TRBV5-6	15	NA	TRBJ2-3	TGTGCCAGCAGCTGGGTTTCCCAAGGTACAGATACGCAGTATTTT	CASSWVSQGTDTQYF
few	TRBV7-7	12	NA	TRBJ2-5	TGTGCTAGCAGCTTACCCCCGGGGCCGCAGTACTTC	CASSLPPGPQYF
many	TRBV25-1	15	NA	TRBJ2-3	TGTGCCAGCGTAAGGACCGGGCTTATTGGAGATACGCAGTATTTT	CASVRTGLIGDTQYF
many	TRBV7-2	16	NA	TRBJ2-2	TGTGCCAGCAGCCCGTTTGGGGGGGCCAACACCGGGGAGCTGTTTTTT	CASSPFGGANTGELFF
many	TRBV5-1	12	NA	TRBJ1-2	TGCGCCAGCAGCTTGGTAGAGGACAGCTACACCTTC	CASSLVEDSYTF
many	TRBV11-2	19	TRBD1	TRBJ2-1	TGTGCCAGCAGCTCTTCCGGGACAGGGGGCGCCGGAGGCTACAATGAGCAGTTCTTC	CASSSSGTGGAGGYNEQFF
many	TRBV11-2	12	NA	TRBJ1-2	TGTGCCAGCAGCCTAGACAGGTTGGACTACACCTTC	CASSLDRLDYTF
many	TRBV3-1	13	NA	TRBJ1-1	TGTGCCAGCAGCCGCCCTGGGGAGGGGGAAGCTTTCTTT	CASSRPGEGEAFF
many	TRBV4-2	16	NA	TRBJ2-1	TGTGCCAGCAGCTCATATTCGGGCTACTCCTACAATGAGCAGTTCTTC	CASSSYSGYSYNEQFF
many	TRBV10-3	15	NA	TRBJ2-7	TGTGCCATCAAAGGCCAGTTGAACGGACCCTACGAGCAGTACTTC	CAIKGQLNGPYEQYF
many	TRBV5-1	16	NA	TRBJ1-6	TGCGCCAGCAGCTACGGGGACCGCTCTTCTTATGGACCCCTCCACTTT	CASSYGDRSSYGPLHF
many	TRBV4-3	18	NA	TRBJ1-1	TGCGCCAGCAGCCAAGAGGGTCCATACAGGGATGCGAACACTGAAGCTTTCTTT	CASSQEGPYRDANTEAFF
many	TRBV29-1	13	TRBD2	TRBJ2-1	TGCAGCGTTCAACCGGGACTAGGCAATGAGCAGTTCTTC	CSVQPGLGNEQFF
many	TRBV9	18	NA	TRBJ2-3	TGTGCCAGCAGCGTAGGAGCGAGCCGGGGTGTAGTAGGGTATACGCAGTATTTT	CASSVGASRGVVGYTQYF
few	TRBV4-2	16	NA	TRBJ2-5	TGTGCCAGCAGCCAAGTGACTACGAATTCCCCGGGGACCCAGTACTTC	CASSQVTTNSPGTQYF
many	TRBV5-1	17	NA	TRBJ1-2	TGCGCCAGCAGCCCCTTCACGGGGGCGGGGGCGGCGAATAGCTACACCTTC	CASSPFTGAGAANSYTF
few	TRBV11-2	16	TRBD2	TRBJ2-5	TGTGCCAGCAGCTCCGGACTAGCGAGACTCCAAGAGACCCAGTACTTC	CASSSGLARLQETQYF
many	TRBV4-3	17	NA	TRBJ2-3	TGCGCCAGCAGCCAAGGAGATGGCAGGCCTAGCACAGATACGCAGTATTTT	CASSQGDGRPSTDTQYF
NA	TRBV7-2	14	NA	TRBJ2-7	TGTGCCAGCAGCTTATTCGCCGGCTCCTACGAGCAGTACTTC	CASSLFAGSYEQYF
many	TRBV3-1	16	TRBD1	TRBJ2-3	TGTGCCAGCAGCCTGACCCGGGACAGGGGGCGAGATACGCAGTATTTT	CASSLTRDRGRDTQYF
many	TRBV20-1	14	NA	TRBJ1-1	TGCAGTGCGATCTACGGACGTGGGGACACTGAAGCTTTCTTT	CSAIYGRGDTEAFF
few	TRBV18	13	NA	TRBJ2-7	TGTGCCAGCTCACCACCGCTGGGGTACGAGCAGTACTTC	CASSPPLGYEQYF
many	TRBV7-2	14	NA	TRBJ1-1	TGTGCCAGCAGCTTCAAACGGTGGGACACTGAAGCTTTCTTT	CASSFKRWDTEAFF
NA	TRBV7-9	14	NA	TRBJ2-7	TGTGCCAGCAGCTCGCCCTGGACAGCCCACGAGCAGTACTTC	CASSSPWTAHEQYF
NA	TRBV5-1	15	NA	TRBJ2-7	TGCGCCAGCAGCTTGATAGGCGGGCTAACCTACGAGCAGTACTTC	CASSLIGGLTYEQYF
many	TRBV12-3/TRBV12-4	14	NA	TRBJ2-5	TGTGCCAGCAGTTTAGTGTACTACCAAGAGACCCAGTACTTC	CASSLVYYQETQYF
many	TRBV5-5	15	NA	TRBJ2-3	TGTGCCAGCAGCTTGAGTCCCGCAGACACAGATACGCAGTATTTT	CASSLSPADTDTQYF
NA	TRBV20-1	15	TRBD2	TRBJ2-1	TGCAGTGCTTATCCGGGACTAGCGCTCCACAATGAGCAGTTCTTC	CSAYPGLALHNEQFF
many	TRBV29-1	15	TRBD2	TRBJ2-5	TGCAGCGTTGAAGGGACTAGCGGGAGTGGAGAGACCCAGTACTTC	CSVEGTSGSGETQYF
many	TRBV30	13	TRBD2	TRBJ2-1	TGTGCCTGGGCCGGCGGGAGCAACAATGAGCAGTTCTTC	CAWAGGSNNEQFF
NA	TRBV3-1	16	TRBD2	TRBJ2-1	TGTGCCAGCAGCCTTACTAGCGGGAGTGTATACAATGAGCAGTTCTTC	CASSLTSGSVYNEQFF
many	TRBV7-2	11	TRBD2	TRBJ2-1	TGTGCCACCACGGGAGGGGGTGAGCAGTTCTTC	CATTGGGEQFF
many	TRBV20-1	14	TRBD2	TRBJ2-3	TGCAGTGCTAGAGATTCCGGGGGGGGAGATACGCAGTATTTT	CSARDSGGGDTQYF
many	TRBV4-2	15	TRBD1	TRBJ2-4	TGTGCCAGCAGCCAGCTGGGACAGGGTGGAAACATTCAGTACTTC	CASSQLGQGGNIQYF
many	TRBV7-9	14	NA	TRBJ1-1	TGTGCCAGCAGCTTCGGGGGAGTGAACACTGAAGCTTTCTTT	CASSFGGVNTEAFF
NA	TRBV5-5	15	NA	TRBJ2-3	TGTGCCAGCAGCTGGAGGGGCCCCAGCACAGATACGCAGTATTTT	CASSWRGPSTDTQYF
NA	TRBV7-9	15	TRBD2	TRBJ2-3	TGTGCCAGCAGCTGGGGGGGGATCAGCACAGATACGCAGTATTTT	CASSWGGISTDTQYF
NA	TRBV20-1	16	NA	TRBJ1-5	TGCTGTGCTAGAGATCCTCGAATGGGTTCCAATCAGCCCCAGCATTTT	CCARDPRMGSNQPQHF
many	TRBV7-2	14	NA	TRBJ2-1	TGTGCCAGCAGCATCAAACTAGCCTACAATGAGCAGTTCTTC	CASSIKLAYNEQFF
many	TRBV29-1	12	NA	TRBJ1-4	TGCAGCGTTGTTGGCTTAAATGAAAAACTGTTTTTT	CSVVGLNEKLFF
few	TRBV30	15	NA	TRBJ2-6	TGTGCCTGGAGAAAGGCTCTAGGTGGGGCCAACGTCCTGACTTTC	CAWRKALGGANVLTF
many	TRBV29-1	14	NA	TRBJ1-1	TGCAGCGTTGGACGAGTTCGGGAGAACACTGAAGCTTTCTTT	CSVGRVRENTEAFF
many	TRBV7-9	15	NA	TRBJ2-7	TGTGCCAGCAGCTTATCTGGCTTTATCACTTACGAGCAGTACTTC	CASSLSGFITYEQYF
many	TRBV5-1	17	NA	TRBJ2-1	TGCGCCAGCAGCTTGGCCGGAGTCCTTAACTCCTACAATGAGCAGTTCTTC	CASSLAGVLNSYNEQFF
many	TRBV5-1	14	NA	TRBJ1-4	TGCGCCAGCAGCCCTACGGGGAATAATGAAAAACTGTTTTTT	CASSPTGNNEKLFF
many	TRBV12-3/TRBV12-4	14	NA	TRBJ2-1	TGTGCCAGCAGTTTATTCGGGGGGCTCAATGAGCAGTTCTTC	CASSLFGGLNEQFF
many	TRBV6-5	15	NA	TRBJ2-7	TGTGCCAGCAGTTATGGCTACGGGATCTCCTACGAGCAGTACTTC	CASSYGYGISYEQYF
few	TRBV27	12	NA	TRBJ2-3	TGTGCCAGCAGTGGTAACGCAGATACGCAGTATTTT	CASSGNADTQYF
many	TRBV12-3/TRBV12-4	12	NA	TRBJ1-1	TGTGCCAGCAGTTTAGAGGGTACTGAAGCTTTCTTT	CASSLEGTEAFF
many	TRBV28	13	NA	TRBJ1-5	TGTGCCAGCAGCCCTGATCTGGGTCAGCCCCAGCATTTT	CASSPDLGQPQHF
NA	TRBV28	16	NA	TRBJ1-5	TGTGCCAGCTTTAAGCGGCCTTGGAGGAGCAATCAGCCCCAGCATTTT	CASFKRPWRSNQPQHF